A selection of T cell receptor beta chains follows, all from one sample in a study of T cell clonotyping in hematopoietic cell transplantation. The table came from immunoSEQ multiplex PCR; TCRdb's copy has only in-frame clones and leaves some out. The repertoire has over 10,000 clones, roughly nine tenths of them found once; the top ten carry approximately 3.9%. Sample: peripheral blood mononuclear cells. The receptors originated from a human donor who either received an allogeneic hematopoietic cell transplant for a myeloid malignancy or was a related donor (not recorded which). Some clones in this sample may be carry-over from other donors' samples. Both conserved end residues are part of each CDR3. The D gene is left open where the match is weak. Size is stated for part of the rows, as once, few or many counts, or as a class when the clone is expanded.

CDR3nt: TGTGCCAGCAGCTTAGCGTCAGGAGTTTGGGAGCAGTACTTC; CDR3aa: CASSLASGVWEQYF; len: 14; j_gene: TRBJ2-7; v_gene: TRBV7-9; d_gene: -; abundance: -
CDR3nt: TGCGCCAGCAGCTCCGGGACGGCGGGGGGCCTCACAGATACGCAGTATTTT; CDR3aa: CASSSGTAGGLTDTQYF; len: 17; j_gene: TRBJ2-3; v_gene: TRBV5-1; d_gene: TRBD2; abundance: -
CDR3nt: TGTGCCAGCGAACGGGGGCGGGGGGAGACCCAGTACTTC; CDR3aa: CASERGRGETQYF; len: 13; j_gene: TRBJ2-5; v_gene: TRBV5-6; d_gene: -; abundance: -
CDR3nt: TGCAGTGCTAGCCGACAGGGACAGTTCTTC; CDR3aa: CSASRQGQFF; len: 10; j_gene: TRBJ2-1; v_gene: TRBV20-1; d_gene: TRBD1; abundance: -
CDR3nt: TGTGCCAGCAGGCCGACTAGCGGGGGTTGGGAGACCCAGTACTTC; CDR3aa: CASRPTSGGWETQYF; len: 15; j_gene: TRBJ2-5; v_gene: TRBV6-5; d_gene: TRBD2; abundance: -
CDR3nt: TGTGCCAGCAGCGCGGCCGGGCTATCCAATCAGCCCCAGCATTTT; CDR3aa: CASSAAGLSNQPQHF; len: 15; j_gene: TRBJ1-5; v_gene: TRBV9; d_gene: -; abundance: -
CDR3nt: TGCGCCAGCACGTACGGAGCAGGAGCTAATGAAAAACTGTTTTTT; CDR3aa: CASTYGAGANEKLFF; len: 15; j_gene: TRBJ1-4; v_gene: TRBV4-1; d_gene: -; abundance: -
CDR3nt: TGTGCCAGCAGCTTGGTGGGTAGCGGGGGTTATGAGCAGTTCTTC; CDR3aa: CASSLVGSGGYEQFF; len: 15; j_gene: TRBJ2-1; v_gene: TRBV5-4; d_gene: TRBD2; abundance: -
CDR3nt: TGTGCCAGCAGCCGGGACTCTTTAGAGCAGTACTTC; CDR3aa: CASSRDSLEQYF; len: 12; j_gene: TRBJ2-7; v_gene: TRBV5-6; d_gene: -; abundance: -
CDR3nt: TGTGCCAGCAGCGAAGCGGGGGCAGATACGCAGTATTTT; CDR3aa: CASSEAGADTQYF; len: 13; j_gene: TRBJ2-3; v_gene: TRBV27; d_gene: TRBD2; abundance: -
CDR3nt: TGTGCCAGCAGCAGCCGGCCCAATGAGCAGTTCTTC; CDR3aa: CASSSRPNEQFF; len: 12; j_gene: TRBJ2-1; v_gene: TRBV7-9; d_gene: -; abundance: once
CDR3nt: TGTGCCAGCGTATCGGGACAGGGGTTATACGAGCAGTACTTC; CDR3aa: CASVSGQGLYEQYF; len: 14; j_gene: TRBJ2-7; v_gene: TRBV6-5; d_gene: TRBD1; abundance: -
CDR3nt: TGTGCCAGCAGCCGTCGTAGGGGGCCCACTGAAGCTTTCTTT; CDR3aa: CASSRRRGPTEAFF; len: 14; j_gene: TRBJ1-1; v_gene: TRBV5-6; d_gene: TRBD1; abundance: -
CDR3nt: TGCGCCAGCAGCCAAGATCGAGGGTCCAATCAGCCCCAGCATTTT; CDR3aa: CASSQDRGSNQPQHF; len: 15; j_gene: TRBJ1-5; v_gene: TRBV4-3; d_gene: -; abundance: once
CDR3nt: TGTGCCAGTAGTTCAACAGGGTCCCCTACGCATGAAAAACTGTTTTTT; CDR3aa: CASSSTGSPTHEKLFF; len: 16; j_gene: TRBJ1-4; v_gene: TRBV19; d_gene: -; abundance: -
CDR3nt: TGTGCCAGCAGCCAGAGGACTAGCGGGGGGAGGGGGACCCAGTACTTC; CDR3aa: CASSQRTSGGRGTQYF; len: 16; j_gene: TRBJ2-5; v_gene: TRBV7-8; d_gene: TRBD2; abundance: -
CDR3nt: TGCGCCAGCAGCCAAGAATGGAGCTATGGCTACACCTTC; CDR3aa: CASSQEWSYGYTF; len: 13; j_gene: TRBJ1-2; v_gene: TRBV4-3; d_gene: -; abundance: -
CDR3nt: TGTGCCAGCAGTTTGACACCTAACTATGGCTACACCTTC; CDR3aa: CASSLTPNYGYTF; len: 13; j_gene: TRBJ1-2; v_gene: TRBV27; d_gene: -; abundance: few
CDR3nt: TGTGCCAGCAGTGAAGAAGAGGGGGGGGCAGATACGCAGTATTTT; CDR3aa: CASSEEEGGADTQYF; len: 15; j_gene: TRBJ2-3; v_gene: TRBV6-1; d_gene: -; abundance: -
CDR3nt: TGTGCCAGCAGCTTCTCTGGCGCCGGGGAGCTGTTTTTT; CDR3aa: CASSFSGAGELFF; len: 13; j_gene: TRBJ2-2; v_gene: TRBV7-9; d_gene: -; abundance: once
CDR3nt: TGTGCCAGCAGCCAAGAGTCCAGGGCGGCACCCCTCCACTTT; CDR3aa: CASSQESRAAPLHF; len: 14; j_gene: TRBJ1-6; v_gene: TRBV14; d_gene: -; abundance: -
CDR3nt: TGCGCCAGCAGCTTCCAGGGCACCGGGGAGCTGTTTTTT; CDR3aa: CASSFQGTGELFF; len: 13; j_gene: TRBJ2-2; v_gene: TRBV5-1; d_gene: -; abundance: -
CDR3nt: TGTGCCAGTAGTATAGGAAGGGGACAGGGTTATACTGAAGCTTTCTTT; CDR3aa: CASSIGRGQGYTEAFF; len: 16; j_gene: TRBJ1-1; v_gene: TRBV19; d_gene: TRBD1; abundance: -
CDR3nt: TGTGCCAGCAAGAGTGGGACGGAAATCTATGGCTACACCTTC; CDR3aa: CASKSGTEIYGYTF; len: 14; j_gene: TRBJ1-2; v_gene: TRBV10-3; d_gene: -; abundance: once
CDR3nt: TGTGCCTTCCGTCCGGGACTAGCCACTGGGGCCAACGTCCTGACTTTC; CDR3aa: CAFRPGLATGANVLTF; len: 16; j_gene: TRBJ2-6; v_gene: TRBV30; d_gene: TRBD2; abundance: -
CDR3nt: TGTGCCAGCAGTTACGCTTTCGGTCCTCCCTACGAGCAGTACTTC; CDR3aa: CASSYAFGPPYEQYF; len: 15; j_gene: TRBJ2-7; v_gene: TRBV6-5; d_gene: -; abundance: -
CDR3nt: TGTGCCAGCAGCTCTCTCGCTGGGTATGATGGCTACACCTTC; CDR3aa: CASSSLAGYDGYTF; len: 14; j_gene: TRBJ1-2; v_gene: TRBV5-4; d_gene: -; abundance: -
CDR3nt: TGTGCCAGTAGTCCCGGGGACCGTGGCTACGAGCAGTACTTC; CDR3aa: CASSPGDRGYEQYF; len: 14; j_gene: TRBJ2-7; v_gene: TRBV19; d_gene: -; abundance: -
CDR3nt: TGTGCCAGCAGCTCCGAAGGGGCGGTCACCGGGGAGCTGTTTTTT; CDR3aa: CASSSEGAVTGELFF; len: 15; j_gene: TRBJ2-2; v_gene: TRBV11-3; d_gene: -; abundance: -
CDR3nt: TGTGCCAGCAGCCCAGGGGGGTCGAGGGGAGTGGGGGAGCTGTTTTTT; CDR3aa: CASSPGGSRGVGELFF; len: 16; j_gene: TRBJ2-2; v_gene: TRBV9; d_gene: -; abundance: -
CDR3nt: TGCGCCAGCACCTCTTACCGACTGGGTGGCGGGGAGCTGTTTTTT; CDR3aa: CASTSYRLGGGELFF; len: 15; j_gene: TRBJ2-2; v_gene: TRBV4-1; d_gene: -; abundance: once
CDR3nt: TGTGCCAGCAGCCGAACCGGGACGGTGGCCGCCTACGAGCAGTACTTC; CDR3aa: CASSRTGTVAAYEQYF; len: 16; j_gene: TRBJ2-7; v_gene: TRBV7-2; d_gene: -; abundance: -
CDR3nt: TGTGCCAGCAGCTTAGCTCCGTTCCACACCTTC; CDR3aa: CASSLAPFHTF; len: 11; j_gene: TRBJ1-2; v_gene: TRBV7-9; d_gene: -; abundance: -
CDR3nt: TGCAGTGCTAGTAGGGCCCGAATAGCTTTCTTT; CDR3aa: CSASRARIAFF; len: 11; j_gene: TRBJ1-1; v_gene: TRBV20-1; d_gene: -; abundance: -
CDR3nt: TGTGCCAGCAGCCCCTCCCGCGGGCCTGGGGCCAACGTCCTGACTTTC; CDR3aa: CASSPSRGPGANVLTF; len: 16; j_gene: TRBJ2-6; v_gene: TRBV11-3; d_gene: -; abundance: -
CDR3nt: TGTGCCAGCAGTCTAGCGGCTCGCACCGGGGAGCTGTTTTTT; CDR3aa: CASSLAARTGELFF; len: 14; j_gene: TRBJ2-2; v_gene: TRBV6-6; d_gene: TRBD2; abundance: -
CDR3nt: TGTGCCAGCAGAGACAGGTCCCTATTCTATGGCTACACCTTC; CDR3aa: CASRDRSLFYGYTF; len: 14; j_gene: TRBJ1-2; v_gene: TRBV2; d_gene: -; abundance: few
CDR3nt: TGTGCCAGCTCGGGACAGGGAGGTTGGCAGCAGTACTTC; CDR3aa: CASSGQGGWQQYF; len: 13; j_gene: TRBJ2-7; v_gene: TRBV7-9; d_gene: TRBD1; abundance: few
CDR3nt: TGTGCTAGCAGCTTCGACAGGGGAGAGACCCAGTACTTC; CDR3aa: CASSFDRGETQYF; len: 13; j_gene: TRBJ2-5; v_gene: TRBV7-7; d_gene: TRBD1; abundance: -
CDR3nt: TGTGCCAGCAGTTACTACAGCACCGGGGAGCTGTTTTTT; CDR3aa: CASSYYSTGELFF; len: 13; j_gene: TRBJ2-2; v_gene: TRBV6-5; d_gene: -; abundance: -
CDR3nt: TGCAGCGTTGAGCTGGGACAGGGGCCCTACGAGCAGTACTTC; CDR3aa: CSVELGQGPYEQYF; len: 14; j_gene: TRBJ2-7; v_gene: TRBV29-1; d_gene: TRBD1; abundance: -
CDR3nt: TGCGCCACCCCAGACACCCACTATGGCTACACCTTC; CDR3aa: CATPDTHYGYTF; len: 12; j_gene: TRBJ1-2; v_gene: TRBV4-3; d_gene: -; abundance: once